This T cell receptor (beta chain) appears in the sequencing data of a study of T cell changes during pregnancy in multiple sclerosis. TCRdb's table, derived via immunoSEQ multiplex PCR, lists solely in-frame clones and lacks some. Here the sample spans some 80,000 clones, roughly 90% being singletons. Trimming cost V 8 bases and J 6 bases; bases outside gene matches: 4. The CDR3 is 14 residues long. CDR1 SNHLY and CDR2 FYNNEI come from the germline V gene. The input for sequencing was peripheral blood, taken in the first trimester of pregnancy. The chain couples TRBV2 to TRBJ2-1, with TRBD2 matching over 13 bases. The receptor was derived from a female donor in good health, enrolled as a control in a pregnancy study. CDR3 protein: CASGTSGIANEQFF. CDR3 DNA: TGTGCCAGCGGGACTAGCGGGATTGCCAATGAGCAGTTCTTC.